The 13 T cell receptor beta chains reported below all come from one sample, sequenced in a study of cytomegalovirus exposure and HLA in healthy donors (dated by TCRdb to 2016 to 2017). Receptor amplification or capture employed the immunoSEQ multiplex PCR assay. For the multiplex PCR, a mixture combining 60 forward primers for TCR Vbeta segments and 13 reverse primers for TCR Jbeta segments was used. TCRdb stores this immuneACCESS table with in-frame sequences only. Part of the clones is absent; in the studies checked, under half of the shortfall reflects unresolved V genes, and no reason is known for the rest. Present in this sample are 150,000 to 200,000 clones, roughly 80% of which were seen just once. The ten largest clones take up roughly 1.6% of the sample. The sample taken for sequencing was PBMCs. The receptors were gathered from a woman aged 50 to 60 in good health and CMV-seronegative.

The chain links TRBV28 to TRBJ1-1; TRBD1 might be the D (6 bases). V lost 6 bases and J lost 1, with 24 bases in between. CDR3 length equals 18 residues. Germline CDR1 MDHEN, CDR2 SYDVKM. The CDR3 loop is CASSLFQGFGDRNTEAFF. CDR3 DNA sequence: TGTGCCAGCAGCCTCTTCCAGGGGTTTGGCGATCGGAACACTGAAGCTTTCTTT.

V gene TRBV6-5 combines with J gene TRBJ1-5; D might be TRBD1 (6 bases). Germline CDR1 is MNHEY and CDR2 is SVGAGI. Trimming removed 6 bases at V and 6 bases at J, with 15 bases between. The CDR3 contains 14 residues. This CDR3 reads CASRETRGSQPQHF. DNA for the CDR3: TGTGCCAGCAGAGAAACCAGGGGAAGTCAGCCCCAGCATTTT.

The rearrangement uses TRBV11-2 and TRBJ2-3; D is unresolved. The CDR3 consists of 15 residues. Germline V CDR1 and CDR2: SGHAT, FQNNGV. The V end lost 0 bases, the J end lost 4 bases, and 11 bases lay between the germline ends. DNA of the CDR3: TGTGCCAGCAGCTTAGATGTTAGTAGTCCAGATACGCAGTATTTT. The encoded protein is CASSLDVSSPDTQYF.

The rearrangement links TRBV7-9 to TRBJ2-3; 11 bases match TRBD2. This CDR3 contains 16 residues. The ends lost 6 bases at V and 2 bases at J; junction bases unmatched: 7. Germline-derived CDR1 and CDR2 are SEHNR and FQNEAQ (reference sequence). CDR3 sequence reads: CASSQRLAGITDTQYF. The CDR3 DNA reads TGTGCCAGCAGTCAGAGACTAGCGGGGATCACAGATACGCAGTATTTT.

This clone was seen a few times. The chain has TRBV7-9 and TRBJ2-1; 7 bases are shared with TRBD2. Germline trimming cut 2 bases from V and 0 bases from J; bases unmatched to any gene: 4. This CDR3 region has 16 residues. CDR1 and CDR2 from the germline V gene are SEHNR and FQNEAQ (reference sequence). CDR3 DNA: TGTGCCAGCAGCTTATCCGCGGGAGCCTCCTACAATGAGCAGTTCTTC. Protein: CASSLSAGASYNEQFF.

The rearrangement uses TRBV6-5 and TRBJ1-4; 8 bases map to TRBD1. Germline V lookup: CDR1 MNHEY, CDR2 SVGAGI. With V trimmed by 7 bases and J by 10 bases, 8 bases remained unmatched. The CDR3 is made up of 13 amino acids. The CDR3: CASTRDRGGKLFF. CDR3 nucleotides: TGTGCCAGCACTAGAGACAGGGGAGGAAAACTGTTTTTT.

This clone has only a few counts. The chain uses TRBV18 and TRBJ2-7; possible D gene TRBD2, 5 bases. The V end lost 2 bases, the J end lost 3 bases, and 5 bases lay between the germline ends. Germline V gene sequence: CDR1 KGHSH, CDR2 LQKENI. The CDR3 totals 12 residues. This CDR3 reads CASSPEGYEQYF. The CDR3 coding sequence is TGTGCCAGCTCACCAGAGGGCTACGAGCAGTACTTC.

The gene calls are TRBV7-2 and TRBJ2-5; D is unresolved. V was cut by 5 bases and J by 5 bases, with 12 bases left in between. Germline CDR1 SGHTA, CDR2 FQGNSA. This CDR3 region has 13 residues. The CDR3 region has the DNA TGTGCCAGCAGCGAAAACACGCGGGAGACCCAGTACTTC. It specifies CASSENTRETQYF.

The V gene is TRBV5-6, the J gene TRBJ2-7; 13 bases are a match to TRBD2. V lost 4 bases and J lost 0; bases outside the gene matches: 7. Germline CDR1 SGHDT, CDR2 YYEEEE. The CDR3 has 17 amino acids. The CDR3 sequence is CASSPGLAGRSSYEQYF. The CDR3 DNA reads TGTGCCAGCAGCCCGGGACTAGCGGGAAGGAGCTCCTACGAGCAGTACTTC.

The J gene is TRBJ2-7, the V gene TRBV19; D possibly corresponds to TRBD2 (5 bases). This CDR3 is built from 15 residues. Germline-derived CDR1 and CDR2 are LNHDA and SQIVND (reference sequence). V was cut by 3 bases and J by 4 bases, with 16 bases left in between. The CDR3 reads CASSMFESSIYEQYF. In DNA form, the CDR3 reads TGTGCCAGTAGTATGTTTGAATCTAGCATATACGAGCAGTACTTC.

This clone was counted a single time. The rearrangement joins TRBV29-1 to TRBJ1-2; TRBD1 agrees at 8 bases. The ends lost 0 bases at V and 1 base at J; junction bases unmatched: 10. The germline V gene has CDR1 SQVTM and CDR2 ANQGSEA. This CDR3 comprises 17 residues. The CDR3 reads CSVEDPGVRGLNYGYTF. DNA of the CDR3: TGCAGCGTTGAAGACCCAGGTGTCAGGGGGCTTAACTATGGCTACACCTTC.

The rearrangement joins TRBV9 to TRBJ2-1, with TRBD2 matching over 11 bases. The V and J ends lost 3 bases and 3 bases, in that order; junction bases with no gene match: 5. In germline, CDR1 is SGDLS, CDR2 YYNGEE. This CDR3 spans 16 amino acids. CDR3 loop: CASSGTSGGFYNEQFF. The CDR3, as DNA: TGTGCCAGCAGCGGTACTAGCGGGGGTTTCTACAATGAGCAGTTCTTC.

The chain has TRBV21-1 and TRBJ2-2; the table's D call, TRBD2, was not checked against the DNA. TRBV21-1 is designated a pseudogene. The CDR3 has 18 residues. CDR3 sequence: CASSPKREGGTNTGELFF. The DNA for the CDR3 is TGTGCCAGCAGCCCTAAGAGGGAGGGCGGCACGAACACCGGGGAGCTGTTTTTT.